This TCR beta chain is drawn from a study of cytomegalovirus exposure and HLA in healthy donors. Study-level background: Caucasian-associated ancestry cluster membership applied to about 77% of around 400 genotyped donors. Study-level points and caveats: The study put 150 to 200 TCR beta chains on its list as cytomegalovirus-associated. Whilst most TCR sequences proved rare, a subset of public TCRs occurred across many donors. Another analysis was done later, and it associated fewer than 20,000 TCR beta sequences with HLA alleles at 0.05 false discovery rate.

This CDR3 region has 14 residues. The germline V and J ends were trimmed by 2 bases and 4 bases, with 9 bases remaining between them. The V gene's germline CDR1 is SEHNR and CDR2 FQNEAQ (reference sequence). A multiplex PCR was run with 60 Vbeta primers and 13 Jbeta primers. This table comes from immunoSEQ multiplex PCR, and its TCRdb copy is limited to in-frame clones, with some not included. The profile shows some 150,000 clones, over 60% of them singletons. About this clone itself: Its antigen is unidentified.

The sample was PBMCs. The gene calls are TRBV7-9 and TRBJ1-5; D is unclear. The receptor was isolated from a female donor in good health and CMV-seropositive. The CDR3 nucleotides read TGTGCCAGCAGCTTAAATCGAGGGAATCAGCCCCAGCATTTT. Translation gives CASSLNRGNQPQHF.